Listed below are T cell receptor beta chains from one sample, sequenced in a study of cytomegalovirus exposure and HLA in healthy donors. Clones were sequenced by immunoSEQ multiplex PCR, and TCRdb holds only the in-frame ones, with some missing. The sample contains about 130,000 clones, around 78% of which appear only once. Sequencing used PBMCs. The receptors stem from a woman aged 45 to 65 in good health and CMV-seronegative. Each CDR3 is given with its conserved first and last residue. The order of the fields is J gene, D gene, V gene, clone size, CDR3 protein, CDR3 DNA. The D gene is left open where the match is weak. Clone size appears in some rows only: once, few, many, or a class for an expanded clone.

TRBJ1-5,TRBD1,TRBV19,-,CASQQTGNQPQHF,TGTGCCAGCCAACAGACAGGGAATCAGCCCCAGCATTTT
TRBJ1-2,TRBD1,TRBV30,few,CAWSAGTGGIGYTF,TGTGCCTGGAGTGCCGGGACAGGGGGCATTGGCTACACCTTC
TRBJ1-2,TRBD1,TRBV28,-,CASIARRTGGYGYTF,TGTGCCAGCATCGCTCGCCGGACAGGGGGCTATGGCTACACCTTC
TRBJ1-2,-,TRBV28,-,CASSQGRGARGYTF,TGTGCCAGCAGCCAGGGGCGGGGGGCGCGTGGCTACACCTTC
TRBJ1-4,TRBD1,TRBV28,-,CASSPLPGQHATNEKLFF,TGTGCCAGCAGTCCCCTTCCGGGACAGCATGCAACTAATGAAAAACTGTTTTTT
TRBJ2-1,TRBD1,TRBV14,once,CASSFLGQGAGEQFF,TGTGCCAGCAGCTTTTTGGGACAGGGGGCTGGTGAGCAGTTCTTC
TRBJ2-3,TRBD2,TRBV7-2,-,CASSSRLAGAPAAQYF,TGTGCCAGCAGCTCGAGACTAGCGGGGGCCCCGGCTGCGCAGTATTTT
TRBJ2-3,TRBD1,TRBV9,-,CASSVGGTGSTDTQYF,TGTGCCAGCAGCGTAGGGGGGACAGGCAGCACAGATACGCAGTATTTT
TRBJ2-1,TRBD1,TRBV2,-,CAGSRLPDRNHNEQFF,TGTGCCGGCAGTCGCCTCCCGGACAGGAACCACAATGAGCAGTTCTTC
TRBJ1-4,-,TRBV15,-,CATSRDYGDEKLFF,TGTGCCACCAGCAGAGATTACGGGGATGAAAAACTGTTTTTT
TRBJ1-5,-,TRBV19,-,CASTILGGVSSNQPQHF,TGTGCCAGTACGATCTTAGGGGGAGTTAGTAGCAATCAGCCCCAGCATTTT
TRBJ2-5,-,TRBV2,-,CASGRDRKETQYF,TGTGCCAGCGGGAGGGACAGGAAAGAGACCCAGTACTTC
TRBJ2-3,TRBD1,TRBV19,-,CASSMGQGQTDTQYF,TGTGCCAGTAGTATGGGACAGGGCCAGACAGATACGCAGTATTTT
TRBJ2-5,TRBD1,TRBV27,-,CASSPMTGQETQYF,TGTGCCAGCAGTCCGATGACAGGGCAAGAGACCCAGTACTTC
TRBJ1-2,TRBD1,TRBV30,-,CAWSRLRTGDYGYTF,TGTGCCTGGAGCCGCCTAAGGACAGGGGACTATGGCTACACCTTC
TRBJ1-2,-,TRBV7-7,once,CASSLIQDTGYTF,TGTGCTAGCAGCTTAATTCAGGACACTGGCTACACCTTC
TRBJ2-6,-,TRBV30,-,CAWGPGGSGANVLTF,TGTGCCTGGGGGCCTGGAGGATCTGGGGCCAACGTCCTGACTTTC
TRBJ1-1,-,TRBV15,-,CATSRDRLLAREAFF,TGTGCCACCAGCAGAGATCGGTTGTTAGCCCGAGAAGCTTTCTTT
TRBJ2-2,-,TRBV5-1,-,CASSPYSDGTGELFF,TGCGCCAGCAGCCCGTATAGCGATGGGACCGGGGAGCTGTTTTTT
TRBJ1-1,-,TRBV18,-,CASSQTKMGTEAFF,TGTGCCAGCTCACAGACAAAAATGGGCACTGAAGCTTTCTTT
TRBJ1-1,-,TRBV10-3,-,CAGQGDGMTEAFF,TGTGCCGGTCAAGGGGATGGGATGACTGAAGCTTTCTTT
TRBJ1-2,-,TRBV6-5,-,CASSRSGESVLGYTF,TGTGCCAGCAGTCGCTCCGGAGAATCTGTGTTGGGCTACACCTTC
TRBJ1-5,TRBD1,TRBV7-2,once,CASSPRTGGNQPQHF,TGTGCCAGCAGCCCGCGGACAGGGGGTAATCAGCCCCAGCATTTT
TRBJ1-1,TRBD1,TRBV7-3,-,CASSLLGQGSTEAFF,TGTGCCAGCAGCTTACTTGGACAGGGAAGCACTGAAGCTTTCTTT
TRBJ1-2,-,TRBV28,-,CASSLAGTNNF,TGTGCCAGCAGTTTAGCCGGGACAAACAACTTC
TRBJ2-7,-,TRBV6-1,-,CASSEARGTYEQYF,TGTGCCAGCAGTGAAGCAAGGGGGACCTACGAGCAGTACTTC
TRBJ1-1,-,TRBV18,few,CASSPKPFWWSAEAFF,TGTGCCAGCTCACCGAAGCCTTTTTGGTGGAGTGCTGAAGCTTTCTTT
TRBJ1-2,-,TRBV7-9,few,CASSHGQNYGYTF,TGTGCCAGCAGCCATGGACAGAACTATGGCTACACCTTC